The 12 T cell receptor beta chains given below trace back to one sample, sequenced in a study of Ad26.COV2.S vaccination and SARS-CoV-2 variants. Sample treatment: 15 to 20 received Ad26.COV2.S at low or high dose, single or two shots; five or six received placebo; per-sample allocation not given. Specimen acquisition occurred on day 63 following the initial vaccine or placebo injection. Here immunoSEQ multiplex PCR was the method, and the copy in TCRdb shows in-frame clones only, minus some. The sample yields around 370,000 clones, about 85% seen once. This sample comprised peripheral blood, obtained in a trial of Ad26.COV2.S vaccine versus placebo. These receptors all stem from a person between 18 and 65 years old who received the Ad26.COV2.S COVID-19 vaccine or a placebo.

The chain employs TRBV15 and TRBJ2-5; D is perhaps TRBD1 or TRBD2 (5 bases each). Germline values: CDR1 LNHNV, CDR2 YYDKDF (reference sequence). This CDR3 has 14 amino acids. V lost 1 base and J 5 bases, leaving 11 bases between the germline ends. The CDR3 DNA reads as TGTGCCACCAGCAGAGCGGGACCTGGGGAGACCCAGTACTTC. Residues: CATSRAGPGETQYF.

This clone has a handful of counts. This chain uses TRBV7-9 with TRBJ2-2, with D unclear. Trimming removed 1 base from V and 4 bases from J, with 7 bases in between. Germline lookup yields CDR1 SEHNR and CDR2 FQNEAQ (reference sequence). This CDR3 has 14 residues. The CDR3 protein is CASSLVMGTGELFF. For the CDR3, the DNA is TGTGCCAGCAGCTTAGTTATGGGCACCGGGGAGCTGTTTTTT.

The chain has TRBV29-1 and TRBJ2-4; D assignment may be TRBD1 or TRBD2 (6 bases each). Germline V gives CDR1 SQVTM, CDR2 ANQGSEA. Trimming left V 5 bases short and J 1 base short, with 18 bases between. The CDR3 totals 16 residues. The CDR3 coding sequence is TGCAGCGTTCGTATCCCCCGGGGGCCGGCCAAAAACATTCAGTACTTC. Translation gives CSVRIPRGPAKNIQYF.

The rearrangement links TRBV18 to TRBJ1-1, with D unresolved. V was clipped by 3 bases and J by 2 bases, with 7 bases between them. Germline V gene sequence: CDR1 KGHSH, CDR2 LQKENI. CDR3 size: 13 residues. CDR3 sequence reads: CASSPLGNTEAFF. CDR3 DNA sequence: TGTGCCAGCTCACCCCTTGGTAACACTGAAGCTTTCTTT. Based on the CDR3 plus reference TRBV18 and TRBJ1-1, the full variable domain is NAGVMQNPRHLVRRRGQEARLRCSPMKGHSHVYWYRQLPEEGLKFMVYLQKENIIDESGMPKERFSAEFPKEGPSILRIQQVVRGDSAAYFCASSPLGNTEAFFGQGTRLTVV.

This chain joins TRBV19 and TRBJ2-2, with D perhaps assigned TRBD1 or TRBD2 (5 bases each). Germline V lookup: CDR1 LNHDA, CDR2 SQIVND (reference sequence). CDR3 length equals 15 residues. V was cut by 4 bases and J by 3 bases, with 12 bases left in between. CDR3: CASSTSGRDTGELFF. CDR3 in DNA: TGTGCCAGTAGTACCTCGGGACGGGACACCGGGGAGCTGTTTTTT.

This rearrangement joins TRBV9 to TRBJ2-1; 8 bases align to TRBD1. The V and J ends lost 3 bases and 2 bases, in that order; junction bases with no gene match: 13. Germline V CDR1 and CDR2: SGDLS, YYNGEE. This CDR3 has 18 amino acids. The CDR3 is CASSARLGGQVAYNEQFF. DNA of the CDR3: TGTGCCAGCAGCGCAAGGTTGGGGGGACAGGTCGCCTACAATGAGCAGTTCTTC.

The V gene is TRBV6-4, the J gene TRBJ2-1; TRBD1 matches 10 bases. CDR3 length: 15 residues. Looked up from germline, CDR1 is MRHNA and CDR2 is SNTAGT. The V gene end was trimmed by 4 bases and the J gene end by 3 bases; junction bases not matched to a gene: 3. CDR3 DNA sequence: TGTGCCAGCAGTGCCGGGACAGGGGACTACAATGAGCAGTTCTTC. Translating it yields CASSAGTGDYNEQFF.

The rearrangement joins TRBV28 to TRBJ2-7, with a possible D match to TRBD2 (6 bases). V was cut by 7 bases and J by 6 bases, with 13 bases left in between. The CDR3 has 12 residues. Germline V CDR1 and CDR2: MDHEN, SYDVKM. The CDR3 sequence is CASNGRGGEQYF. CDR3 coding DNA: TGTGCCAGCAACGGTCGGGGAGGCGAGCAGTACTTC.

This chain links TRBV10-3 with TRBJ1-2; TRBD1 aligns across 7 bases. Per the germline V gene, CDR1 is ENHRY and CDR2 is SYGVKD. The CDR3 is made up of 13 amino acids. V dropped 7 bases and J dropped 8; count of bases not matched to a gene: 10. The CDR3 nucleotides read TGTGCCATCACCCTGACAGGGTCTGGGGGCTACACCTTC. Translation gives CAITLTGSGGYTF.

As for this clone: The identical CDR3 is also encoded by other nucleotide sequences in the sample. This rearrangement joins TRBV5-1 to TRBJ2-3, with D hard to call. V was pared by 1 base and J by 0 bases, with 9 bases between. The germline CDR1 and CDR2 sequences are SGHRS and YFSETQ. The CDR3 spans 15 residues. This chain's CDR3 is CASSLSGASTDTQYF. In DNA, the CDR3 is TGCGCCAGCAGCTTGTCCGGAGCTAGCACAGATACGCAGTATTTT.

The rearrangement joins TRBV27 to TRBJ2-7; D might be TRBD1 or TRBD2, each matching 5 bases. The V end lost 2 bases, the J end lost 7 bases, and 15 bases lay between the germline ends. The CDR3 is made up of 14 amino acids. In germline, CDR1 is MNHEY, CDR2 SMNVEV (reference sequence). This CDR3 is CASSLKGTFGEQYF. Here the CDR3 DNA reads TGTGCCAGCAGTTTAAAGGGGACCTTTGGGGAGCAGTACTTC.

The CDR3, as DNA: TGTGCCAGCAGCTTAAATTTTGGGCAGGGGGAAGAGACCCAGTACTTC. The encoded protein is CASSLNFGQGEETQYF. J is TRBJ2-5 and V is TRBV7-2, with 7 bases that match TRBD1. Germline CDR1 is SGHTA and CDR2 is FQGNSA. The CDR3 covers 16 residues. V was clipped by 2 bases and J by 3 bases; unmatched bases: 9.